These T cell receptor beta chains were read from a single sample in a study of shared clonotypes between healthy human individuals. TCRdb's table, derived via immunoSEQ multiplex PCR, lists solely in-frame clones and lacks some. The table includes approximately 2.3 million clones, 80% to 95% detected once. Sequencing used naive CD4+ T cells from PBMCs. The receptors stem from a man between 18 and 29 years old in good health. Some clones in this sample may be carry-over from other donors' samples. The CDR3 runs from the conserved cysteine through the conserved F or W. The order of the fields is J gene, D gene, V gene, clone size, CDR3 DNA, CDR3 protein. The D gene is left open where the match is weak. Rows may omit the clone size; those that give it use once, few, many or a size class.

>TRBJ1-1|-|TRBV6-1|-
TGTGCCAGCAGCGGGACCCTGGTTGGCGGTAATGCTTTCTTT
CASSGTLVGGNAFF
>TRBJ2-7|TRBD2|TRBV9|few
TGTGCCAGCAGCGCTATGGGACTAGCCTCCGAGCAGTACTTC
CASSAMGLASEQYF
>TRBJ2-3|-|TRBV5-1|once
TGCGCCAGCAGCTTGGAGAGGGTGGACGCAGATACGCAGTATTTT
CASSLERVDADTQYF
>TRBJ2-7|-|TRBV29-1|once
TGCAGCGTTCAATTCGGGGGATACGAGCAGTACTTC
CSVQFGGYEQYF
>TRBJ1-1|-|TRBV15|few
TGTGCCACCAGCAGAGACAGTGACACTGAAGCTTTCTTT
CATSRDSDTEAFF
>TRBJ2-7|-|TRBV7-9|few
TGTGCCAGCAGCTCTCCCCTGGAGCAGTACTTC
CASSSPLEQYF
>TRBJ1-4|-|TRBV4-1|-
TGCGCCAGCAGCCAAGCCCATCCTGTGACTAATGAAAAACTGTTTTTT
CASSQAHPVTNEKLFF
>TRBJ1-5|-|TRBV27|-
TGTGCCAGCAGTCCCGACGGGGGGACGGTCCTTCAACGGAGCAATCAGCCCCAGCATTTT
CASSPDGGTVLQRSNQPQHF
>TRBJ2-5|TRBD1|TRBV19|-
TGTGCCAGTAGTAGCAGGGGGCGCACTGGCAATCCCCAAGAGACCCAGTACTTC
CASSSRGRTGNPQETQYF
>TRBJ2-7|-|TRBV18|-
TGTGCCAGCTCACCACAAGGCCCAGGGGGGTCCTACGAGCAGTACTTC
CASSPQGPGGSYEQYF
>TRBJ1-2|-|TRBV6-5|-
TGTGCCAGCAGTCGGGACCATTCTAACTATGGCTACACCTTC
CASSRDHSNYGYTF
>TRBJ2-7|TRBD1|TRBV28|-
TGTGCCAGCAGTACAACACAGGGGGCTCCCTACGAGCAGTACTTC
CASSTTQGAPYEQYF
>TRBJ1-1|TRBD1|TRBV9|-
TGTGCCAGCAGCGGGACAGGAGCAAAACCGGGGCTTACTGAAGCTTTCTTT
CASSGTGAKPGLTEAFF
>TRBJ2-2|-|TRBV18|-
TGTGCCAGCTCACCGGCAGGGCGGACCGGGGAGCTGTTTTTT
CASSPAGRTGELFF
>TRBJ2-7|-|TRBV2|-
TGTGCCAGCAGCATCGACAGATCCGAGCAGTACTTC
CASSIDRSEQYF
>TRBJ1-3|-|TRBV7-8|-
TGTGCCAGCAGTTCACAGGGCTGGGGAAACACCATATATTTT
CASSSQGWGNTIYF
>TRBJ2-1|-|TRBV29-1|-
TGCAGCGTTGCAGTTTACAATGAGCAGTTCTTC
CSVAVYNEQFF
>TRBJ2-1|TRBD2|TRBV18|-
TGTGCCAGCTCACCACCGGGCGGGAGGGCCGGTGAGCAGTTCTTC
CASSPPGGRAGEQFF
>TRBJ1-2|TRBD1|TRBV5-1|-
TGCGCCAGCAGCTTGGGGACAGGGGGCGAAGAAGGCTACACCTTC
CASSLGTGGEEGYTF
>TRBJ2-5|TRBD1|TRBV7-6|-
TGTGCCAGCAGCGGGCGGGACAGGGTTAGCGAGACCCAGTACTTC
CASSGRDRVSETQYF
>TRBJ2-7|TRBD2|TRBV2|-
TGTGCCAGCAGAGGGACTAGCGGGGGCTACGAGCAGTACTTC
CASRGTSGGYEQYF
>TRBJ1-2|TRBD1|TRBV11-1|once
TGTGCCAGCAGCACAGGGGCGGTGGGCTATGGCTACACCTTC
CASSTGAVGYGYTF
>TRBJ2-7|TRBD1|TRBV11-2|-
TGTGCCAGCAGCAAGGGGACAGGGTACGAGCAGTACTTC
CASSKGTGYEQYF
>TRBJ1-2|-|TRBV25-1|-
TGTGCCAGCAGTGTTACAGGGCGCTATGGCTACACCTTC
CASSVTGRYGYTF
>TRBJ2-1|-|TRBV5-1|-
TGCGCCAGCAGCTTGTACGGTTACAATGAGCAGTTCTTC
CASSLYGYNEQFF
>TRBJ2-7|TRBD1|TRBV15|-
TGTGCCACCAGCAAACGTCGACAGGGGCCCCCTTCCTACGAGCAGTACTTC
CATSKRRQGPPSYEQYF
>TRBJ2-6|TRBD1|TRBV18|-
TGTGCCAGCTCACCAACGGGACAGGGGAGCTCTGGGGCCAACGTCCTGACTTTC
CASSPTGQGSSGANVLTF
>TRBJ1-2|TRBD1|TRBV6-5|-
TGTGCCAGCAGCACCGGGACAGTGAATGGCTACACCTTC
CASSTGTVNGYTF
>TRBJ2-2|-|TRBV7-3|-
TGTGCCAGCAGCTATACAGGGTACACCGGGGAGCTGTTTTTT
CASSYTGYTGELFF
>TRBJ2-2|TRBD2|TRBV7-2|-
TGTGCCAGCAGCTTAGTTCGGGAGGACACCGGGGAGCTGTTTTTT
CASSLVREDTGELFF
>TRBJ2-3|-|TRBV7-9|once
TGTGCCAGCAGCGCTCGTACGGGAACCACAGATACGCAGTATTTT
CASSARTGTTDTQYF
>TRBJ2-7|-|TRBV20-1|-
TGCAGTGCTAGTTGGACCTACGAGCAGTACTTC
CSASWTYEQYF
>TRBJ2-1|-|TRBV28|-
TGTGCCAGCAGTTTAGGCTGGAGCTCCTACAATAAGCAGTTCTTC
CASSLGWSSYNKQFF
>TRBJ2-3|-|TRBV5-1|once
TGCGCCAGCAGCTTTGGACCAACAGATACGCAGTATTTT
CASSFGPTDTQYF
>TRBJ2-1|-|TRBV18|-
TGTGCCAGCTCGCTTTCTCAAGGCTCCTACAATGAGCAGTTCTTC
CASSLSQGSYNEQFF
>TRBJ2-1|-|TRBV28|-
TGTGCCAGCCAAACGTCGGGACTGGTGCTTCGGAATGAGCAGTTCTTC
CASQTSGLVLRNEQFF
>TRBJ1-2|TRBD1|TRBV28|-
TGTGCCAGCGGGACAGGGGGAGGCTACACCTTC
CASGTGGGYTF
>TRBJ2-1|TRBD2|TRBV5-1|-
TGCGCCAGCAGCTCTCTATCTAGCGGTTACAATGAGCAGTTCTTC
CASSSLSSGYNEQFF
>TRBJ1-3|-|TRBV19|-
TGTGCCAGTAGCTACAGCAGGGACAAGCTGGGTGGAAACACCATATATTTT
CASSYSRDKLGGNTIYF
>TRBJ1-1|-|TRBV19|-
TGTGCCAGTAGTATGTCCAGGCTTAACAGGAACACTGAAGCTTTCTTT
CASSMSRLNRNTEAFF
>TRBJ1-1|TRBD1|TRBV5-6|few
TGTGCCAGCAGCTTCACGGGACAGGGACACACTGAAGCTTTCTTT
CASSFTGQGHTEAFF
>TRBJ1-2|TRBD1|TRBV28|once
TGTGCCAGCACAAACTCCAGGGGGAACCAGGGCTATGGCTACACCTTC
CASTNSRGNQGYGYTF
>TRBJ2-2|-|TRBV29-1|-
TGCAGCGTTGGAGGAGGGAGAGAGGTCGGGGAGCTGTTTTTT
CSVGGGREVGELFF
>TRBJ2-3|TRBD2|TRBV5-1|-
TGCGCCAGCAGCTCTGGGACTAGCGGGAGACAAAGCACAGATACGCAGTATTTT
CASSSGTSGRQSTDTQYF
>TRBJ2-3|-|TRBV7-3|-
TGTGCCAGCAGCTACGGGGATACGCAGTATTTT
CASSYGDTQYF
>TRBJ1-1|-|TRBV4-1|-
TGCGCCAGCAGCCTATCAGGGTCGGACACTGAAGCTTTCTTT
CASSLSGSDTEAFF
>TRBJ1-2|-|TRBV28|-
TGTGCCAGCGGGGGCGGTAAGATCGGCTACACCTTC
CASGGGKIGYTF